Following are 2 T cell receptor beta chains from one sample sequenced in a study of blood T cell repertoires in COVID-19. Clones were sequenced by immunoSEQ multiplex PCR, and TCRdb holds only the in-frame ones, with some missing. The table lists 90,000 to 140,000 clones, 82% of them singletons. Sequencing was done on a sample of peripheral blood. All receptors come from an elderly woman with acute or convalescent COVID-19.

The J gene is TRBJ2-5, the V gene TRBV24-1, with 8 positions matching TRBD2. Germline V gives CDR1 KGHDR, CDR2 SFDVKD. Trimming cost V 5 bases and J 3 bases; bases outside gene matches: 4. The CDR3 sequence is 14 residues long. The CDR3: CATSGAGEEETQYF. CDR3 bases: TGTGCCACCAGTGGAGCGGGAGAAGAAGAGACCCAGTACTTC.

In this sample, this clone turned up a few times. The gene calls are TRBV15 and TRBJ2-1; D not certain. There are 15 residues in the CDR3. The germline V gene has CDR1 LNHNV and CDR2 YYDKDF (reference sequence). Trimming took off 1 base at V and 8 bases at J, with 15 bases between the two ends. In nucleotides, the CDR3 is TGTGCCACCAGCAGAGGAGGATTGGATGCTGATGAGCAGTTCTTC. As protein: CATSRGGLDADEQFF.